This T cell receptor beta chain appears in the sequencing data of a study of regulatory T cells in long-lasting Graves disease. The time point was: newly diagnosed GD, antithyroid drugs for less than 3 months. With RNA extracted from PBMCs as input, the TCR library was made. The TCR beta library used iRepertoire HTBI primers with Arm-PCR amplification of CDR3. Via MiXCR, TCRdb re-called the multiplex PCR reads, giving one row per CDR3 protein. This repertoire shows 420,000 or so distinct CDR3 sequences, around 17% found once; its top ten account for 20% to 25%. V lost 2 bases, J lost 4 bases, and 4 bases stayed unmatched. Germline V gene data show CDR1 as DFQATT and CDR2 as SNEGSKA (reference sequence). The CDR3 has 15 residues. This clonotype was detected ten times or more. These data are also associated with another study on T cells in Graves' hyperthyroidism and ophthalmopathy.

Sample: peripheral blood mononuclear cells (PBMCs), taken at new diagnosis, from a patient treated with antithyroid drugs. This TCR was sampled from a woman between 18 and 30 years old with Graves disease. The V call is TRBV20-1, the J call TRBJ2-1, with 11 bases identical to TRBD2. The CDR3 coding sequence is TGCAGTGCTAGAATCGGGACTAGCGGTTACAATGAGCAGTTCTTC. Its protein product is CSARIGTSGYNEQFF.